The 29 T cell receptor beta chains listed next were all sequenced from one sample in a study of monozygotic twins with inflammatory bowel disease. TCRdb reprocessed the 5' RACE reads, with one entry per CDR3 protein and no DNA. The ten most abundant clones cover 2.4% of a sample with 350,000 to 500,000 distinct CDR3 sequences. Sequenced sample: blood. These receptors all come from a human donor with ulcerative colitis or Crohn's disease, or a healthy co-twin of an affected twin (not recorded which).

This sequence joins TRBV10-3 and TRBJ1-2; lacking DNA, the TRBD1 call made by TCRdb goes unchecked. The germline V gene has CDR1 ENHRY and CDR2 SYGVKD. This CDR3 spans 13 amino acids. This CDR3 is CAISGTGSYGYTF.

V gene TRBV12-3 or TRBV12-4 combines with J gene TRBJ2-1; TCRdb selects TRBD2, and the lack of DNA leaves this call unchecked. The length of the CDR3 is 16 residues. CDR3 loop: CASSYGRASGSDEQFF.

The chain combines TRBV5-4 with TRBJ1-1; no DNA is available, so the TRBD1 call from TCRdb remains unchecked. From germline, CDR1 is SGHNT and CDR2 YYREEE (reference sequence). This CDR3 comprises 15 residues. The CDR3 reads CASSRPGTVNTEAFF.

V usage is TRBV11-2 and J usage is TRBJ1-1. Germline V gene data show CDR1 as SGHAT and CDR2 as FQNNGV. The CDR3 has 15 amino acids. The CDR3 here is CASSLSGPTNTEAFF.

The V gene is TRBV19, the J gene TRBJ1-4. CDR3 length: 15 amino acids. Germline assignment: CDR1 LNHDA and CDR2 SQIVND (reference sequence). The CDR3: CATTSRGGRGEKLFF.

This chain's CDR3 is CASSLEGAPSDTQYF. This sequence joins TRBV5-1 and TRBJ2-3; TCRdb picks TRBD1, but there is no DNA to check that call. Germline V gene data show CDR1 as SGHRS and CDR2 as YFSETQ. The CDR3 totals 15 residues.

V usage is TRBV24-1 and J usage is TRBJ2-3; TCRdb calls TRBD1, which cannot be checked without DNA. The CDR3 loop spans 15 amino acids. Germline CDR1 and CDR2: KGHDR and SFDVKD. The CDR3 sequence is CATSDQTGYGDTQYF.

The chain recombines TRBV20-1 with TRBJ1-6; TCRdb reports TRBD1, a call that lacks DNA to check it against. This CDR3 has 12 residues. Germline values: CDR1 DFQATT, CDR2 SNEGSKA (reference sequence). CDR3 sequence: CSAKTVNSPLHF.

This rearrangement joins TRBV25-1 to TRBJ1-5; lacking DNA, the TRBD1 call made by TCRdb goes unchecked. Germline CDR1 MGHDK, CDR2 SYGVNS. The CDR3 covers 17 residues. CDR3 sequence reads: CASSDGTGALRNQPQHF.

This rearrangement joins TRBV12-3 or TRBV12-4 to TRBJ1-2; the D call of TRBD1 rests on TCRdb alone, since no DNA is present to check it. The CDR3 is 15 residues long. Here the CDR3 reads CASSTHLDSSYGYTF.

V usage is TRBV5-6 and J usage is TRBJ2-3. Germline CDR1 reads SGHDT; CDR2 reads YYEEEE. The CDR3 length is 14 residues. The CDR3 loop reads CASSAVPDTDTQYF. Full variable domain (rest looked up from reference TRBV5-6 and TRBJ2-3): DAGVTQSPTHLIKTRGQQVTLRCSPKSGHDTVSWYQQALGQGPQFIFQYYEEEERQRGNFPDRFSGHQFPNYSSELNVNALLLGDSALYLCASSAVPDTDTQYFGPGTRLTVL.

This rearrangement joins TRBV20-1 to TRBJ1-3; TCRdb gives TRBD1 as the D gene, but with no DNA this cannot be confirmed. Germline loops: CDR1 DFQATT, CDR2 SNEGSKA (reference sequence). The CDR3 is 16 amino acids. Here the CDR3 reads CSAPTSKGQGWDTIYF.

The CDR3 spells CASSSRLAGGNTGELFF. V usage is TRBV7-9 and J usage is TRBJ2-2; without DNA, the TCRdb call of TRBD2 cannot be checked. Germline lookup yields CDR1 SEHNR and CDR2 FQNEAQ (reference sequence). CDR3 length equals 17 residues.

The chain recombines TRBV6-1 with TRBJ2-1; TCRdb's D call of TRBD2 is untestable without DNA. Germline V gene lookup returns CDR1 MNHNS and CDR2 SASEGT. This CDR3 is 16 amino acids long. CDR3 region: CASRELAGGTYNEQFF.

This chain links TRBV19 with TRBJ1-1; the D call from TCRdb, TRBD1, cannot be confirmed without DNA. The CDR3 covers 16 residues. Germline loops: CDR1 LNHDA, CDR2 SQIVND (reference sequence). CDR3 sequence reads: CASSFGDRSFNTEAFF.

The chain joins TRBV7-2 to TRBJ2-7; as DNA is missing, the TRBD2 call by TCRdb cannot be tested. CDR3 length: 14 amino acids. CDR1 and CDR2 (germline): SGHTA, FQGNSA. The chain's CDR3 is CASSLSRAPNEQYF.

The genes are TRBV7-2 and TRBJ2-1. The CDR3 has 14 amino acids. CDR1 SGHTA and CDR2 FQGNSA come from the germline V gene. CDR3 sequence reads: CASSPEPVNNEQFF.

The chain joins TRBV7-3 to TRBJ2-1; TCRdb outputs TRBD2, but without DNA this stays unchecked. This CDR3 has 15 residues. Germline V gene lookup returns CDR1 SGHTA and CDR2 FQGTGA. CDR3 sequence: CASSLMVLASNEQFF.

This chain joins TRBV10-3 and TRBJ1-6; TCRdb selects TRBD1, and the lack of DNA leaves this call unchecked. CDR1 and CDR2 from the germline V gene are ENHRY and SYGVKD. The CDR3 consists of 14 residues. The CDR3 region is CAIRETGGSSPLHF.

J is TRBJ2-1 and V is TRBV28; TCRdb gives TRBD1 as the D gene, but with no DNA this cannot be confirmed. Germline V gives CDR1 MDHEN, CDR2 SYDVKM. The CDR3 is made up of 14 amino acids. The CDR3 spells CASSLPPLGGEQFF.

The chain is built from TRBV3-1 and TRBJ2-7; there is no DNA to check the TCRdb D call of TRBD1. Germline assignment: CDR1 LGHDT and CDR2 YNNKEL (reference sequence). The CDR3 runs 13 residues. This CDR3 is CASSQRGPGEQYF.

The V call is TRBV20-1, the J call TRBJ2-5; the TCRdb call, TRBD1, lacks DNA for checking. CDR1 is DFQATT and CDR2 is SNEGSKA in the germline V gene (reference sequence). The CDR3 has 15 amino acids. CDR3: CSARRGPQGGETQYF.

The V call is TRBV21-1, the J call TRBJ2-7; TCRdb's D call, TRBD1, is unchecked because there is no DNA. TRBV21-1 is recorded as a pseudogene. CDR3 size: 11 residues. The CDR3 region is CASRRQGVEYF.

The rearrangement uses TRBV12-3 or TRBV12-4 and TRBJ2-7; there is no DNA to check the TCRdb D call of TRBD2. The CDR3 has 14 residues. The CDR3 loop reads CASSLGLAGHEQYF.

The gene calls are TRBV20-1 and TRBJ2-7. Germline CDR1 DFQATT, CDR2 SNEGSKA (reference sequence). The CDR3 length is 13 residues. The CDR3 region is CSARPRGTYEQYF.

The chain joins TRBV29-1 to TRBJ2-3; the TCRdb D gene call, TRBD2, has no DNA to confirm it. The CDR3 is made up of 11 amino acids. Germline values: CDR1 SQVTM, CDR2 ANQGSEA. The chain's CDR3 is CSGAGGDTQYF.

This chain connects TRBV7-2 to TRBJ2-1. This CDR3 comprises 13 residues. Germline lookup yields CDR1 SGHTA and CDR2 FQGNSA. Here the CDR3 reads CASSLTELGEQFF.

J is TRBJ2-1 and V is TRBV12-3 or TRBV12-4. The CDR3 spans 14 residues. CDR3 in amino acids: CASTLSGSYNEQFF.

CDR3 residues: CASSQYNQGVLMNTEAFF. V is TRBV18 and J is TRBJ1-1; TCRdb designates TRBD1, a call that cannot be tested without DNA. CDR3 length: 18 residues. Germline CDR1 KGHSH, CDR2 LQKENI.